Listed below are T cell receptor beta chains from one sample, sequenced in a study of blood T cell repertoires in COVID-19. Clones were read by immunoSEQ multiplex PCR, and TCRdb kept only the in-frame ones, dropping some. The repertoire has approximately 71,000 clones, around three quarters of them found once; the top ten carry around 25%. The sequenced material came from peripheral blood. The receptors shown here come from a human donor in a cohort sampled during active COVID-19. Both conserved end residues are part of each CDR3. The order of the fields is CDR3 protein, D gene, J gene, V gene. D genes are given only for firm matches.

CDR3 protein: CSAGEGKETQYF
D gene: NA
J gene: TRBJ2-5
V gene: TRBV29-1

CDR3 protein: CASSLTTGGEQQPQHF
D gene: TRBD1
J gene: TRBJ1-5
V gene: TRBV7-8

CDR3 protein: CASSLSRGNEQYF
D gene: NA
J gene: TRBJ2-7
V gene: TRBV12-3/TRBV12-4

CDR3 protein: CSVGVSSGNTIYF
D gene: NA
J gene: TRBJ1-3
V gene: TRBV29-1

CDR3 protein: CASSLDQGQPQHF
D gene: NA
J gene: TRBJ1-5
V gene: TRBV5-1

CDR3 protein: CAISESKDPGTSGIWVF
D gene: TRBD2
J gene: TRBJ2-1
V gene: TRBV10-3

CDR3 protein: CASRSQVSSISEAFF
D gene: NA
J gene: TRBJ1-1
V gene: TRBV5-1

CDR3 protein: CATGLAGGSTDTQYF
D gene: TRBD2
J gene: TRBJ2-3
V gene: TRBV24-1

CDR3 protein: CASRASGGEETQYF
D gene: TRBD1
J gene: TRBJ2-5
V gene: TRBV6-6

CDR3 protein: CASGTGITYEQYF
D gene: TRBD1
J gene: TRBJ2-7
V gene: TRBV2

CDR3 protein: CASSLAEGAEAFF
D gene: NA
J gene: TRBJ1-1
V gene: TRBV5-4

CDR3 protein: CASSSRGVISSYEQYF
D gene: NA
J gene: TRBJ2-7
V gene: TRBV6-2/TRBV6-3

CDR3 protein: CASTGSYNEQFF
D gene: NA
J gene: TRBJ2-1
V gene: TRBV28

CDR3 protein: CSVPRPLNRLAGFSYNEQFF
D gene: TRBD2
J gene: TRBJ2-1
V gene: TRBV29-1

CDR3 protein: CASSEKQGRAYEQYF
D gene: TRBD1
J gene: TRBJ2-7
V gene: TRBV2

CDR3 protein: CASSLMGGWADTQYF
D gene: TRBD2
J gene: TRBJ2-3
V gene: TRBV11-2

CDR3 protein: CASSDQTERGNTIYF
D gene: NA
J gene: TRBJ1-3
V gene: TRBV25-1

CDR3 protein: CASSLDRGWEKLFF
D gene: TRBD1
J gene: TRBJ1-4
V gene: TRBV5-4

CDR3 protein: CASAGQPDTEAFF
D gene: NA
J gene: TRBJ1-1
V gene: TRBV9

CDR3 protein: CASSLTRRYNEQFF
D gene: NA
J gene: TRBJ2-1
V gene: TRBV5-4

CDR3 protein: CASSIQASGASEQYF
D gene: TRBD2
J gene: TRBJ2-7
V gene: TRBV19

CDR3 protein: CATSRDIRTGNTEAFF
D gene: NA
J gene: TRBJ1-1
V gene: TRBV15

CDR3 protein: CASRWTADTEAFF
D gene: NA
J gene: TRBJ1-1
V gene: TRBV6-5

CDR3 protein: CASSYSKVRAQLNPNQPQHF
D gene: NA
J gene: TRBJ1-5
V gene: TRBV6-2/TRBV6-3

CDR3 protein: CASRRLAGAAYEQYF
D gene: TRBD2
J gene: TRBJ2-7
V gene: TRBV28

CDR3 protein: CASSAGTGDEKLFF
D gene: TRBD1
J gene: TRBJ1-4
V gene: TRBV10-1

CDR3 protein: CSASPRAGYGYTF
D gene: NA
J gene: TRBJ1-2
V gene: TRBV20-1

CDR3 protein: CASSRDISTDTQYF
D gene: NA
J gene: TRBJ2-3
V gene: TRBV10-1

CDR3 protein: CASSLGRLNTGELFF
D gene: NA
J gene: TRBJ2-2
V gene: TRBV27

CDR3 protein: CASSPRGPDTQYF
D gene: TRBD1
J gene: TRBJ2-3
V gene: TRBV7-9

CDR3 protein: CSATVPETQYF
D gene: NA
J gene: TRBJ2-5
V gene: TRBV20-1

CDR3 protein: CASSVDERGAYNEQFF
D gene: TRBD2
J gene: TRBJ2-1
V gene: TRBV9

CDR3 protein: CASIGGRPENYNEQFF
D gene: NA
J gene: TRBJ2-1
V gene: TRBV19

CDR3 protein: CASSYPGQGRMNEQFF
D gene: TRBD1
J gene: TRBJ2-1
V gene: TRBV7-2

CDR3 protein: CASSIYGTGPYEQYF
D gene: TRBD1
J gene: TRBJ2-7
V gene: TRBV18

CDR3 protein: CASSYERRGIYGYTF
D gene: NA
J gene: TRBJ1-2
V gene: TRBV6-2/TRBV6-3

CDR3 protein: CASRFDRGDNYGYTF
D gene: TRBD1
J gene: TRBJ1-2
V gene: TRBV7-2